This T cell receptor (beta chain) emerged from a study of T cell responses to AZD1222 COVID-19 vaccine. Study results and caveats: Spike-specific TCR breadth and depth grew following two AZD1222 doses. Nearly half of spike-specific TCRs reportedly go after variant regions that carry no mutations. Just six or seven AZD1222 recipients tested seropositive at baseline.

The repertoire was sequenced with immunoSEQ multiplex PCR; TCRdb's copy has only in-frame clones and lacks some. Altogether roughly 120,000 clones are present, about 91% being singletons, with the ten largest covering almost 6.5%. V shed 4 bases, J shed 5 bases, and the junction held 5 bases outside the gene matches. The germline V gene encodes CDR1 KGHSH and CDR2 LQKENI. There are 14 residues in the CDR3. Notes on this clone: Its cognate antigen is unknown.

The TCR was taken from an adult who received the AZD1222 COVID-19 vaccine. The chain uses TRBV18 and TRBJ2-7; TRBD1 matches at 10 bases. The sequences come from peripheral blood, collected 28 days after the second AZD1222 dose. The CDR3 is CASSQGQGLHEQYF. CDR3 in DNA: TGTGCCAGCTCACAGGGACAGGGGCTGCACGAGCAGTACTTC.